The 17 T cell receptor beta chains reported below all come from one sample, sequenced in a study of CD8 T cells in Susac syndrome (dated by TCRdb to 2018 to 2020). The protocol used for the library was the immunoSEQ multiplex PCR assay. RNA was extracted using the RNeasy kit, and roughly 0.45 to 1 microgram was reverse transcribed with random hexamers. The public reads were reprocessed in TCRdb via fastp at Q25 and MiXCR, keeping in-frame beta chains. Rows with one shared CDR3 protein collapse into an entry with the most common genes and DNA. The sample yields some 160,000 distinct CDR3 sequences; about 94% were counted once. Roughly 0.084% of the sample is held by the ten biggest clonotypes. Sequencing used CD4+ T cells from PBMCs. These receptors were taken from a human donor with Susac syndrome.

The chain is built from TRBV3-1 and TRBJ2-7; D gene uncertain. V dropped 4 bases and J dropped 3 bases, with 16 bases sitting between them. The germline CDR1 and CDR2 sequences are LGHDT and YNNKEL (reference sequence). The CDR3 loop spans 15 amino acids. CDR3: CASSRYRTENYEQYF. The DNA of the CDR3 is TGTGCCAGCAGCCGCTACCGGACCGAGAACTACGAGCAGTACTTC.

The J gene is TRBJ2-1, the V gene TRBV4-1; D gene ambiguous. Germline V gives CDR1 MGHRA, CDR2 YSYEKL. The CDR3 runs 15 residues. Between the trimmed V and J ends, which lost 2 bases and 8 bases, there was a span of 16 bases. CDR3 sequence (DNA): TGCGCCAGCAGCCAACCCACTTCACGCCGCGATGAGCAGTTCTTC. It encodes CASSQPTSRRDEQFF.

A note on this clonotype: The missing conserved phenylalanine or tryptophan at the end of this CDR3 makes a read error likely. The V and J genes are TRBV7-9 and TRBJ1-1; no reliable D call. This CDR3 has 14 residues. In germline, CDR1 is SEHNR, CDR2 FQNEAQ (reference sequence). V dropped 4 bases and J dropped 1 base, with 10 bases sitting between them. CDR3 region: CASSWGRSNTEAFL. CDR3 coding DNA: TGTGCCAGCAGCTGGGGAAGGTCGAACACTGAAGCTTTCCTT.

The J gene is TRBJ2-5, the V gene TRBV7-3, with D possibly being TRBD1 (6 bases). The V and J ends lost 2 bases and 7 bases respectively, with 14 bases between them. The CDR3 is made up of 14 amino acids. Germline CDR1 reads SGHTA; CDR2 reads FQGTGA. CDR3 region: CASSLEGGLGTQYF. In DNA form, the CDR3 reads TGTGCCAGCAGCTTAGAAGGGGGTCTGGGGACCCAGTACTTC. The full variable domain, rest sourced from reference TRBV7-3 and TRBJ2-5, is GAGVSQTPSNKVTEKGKYVELRCDPISGHTALYWYRQSLGQGPEFLIYFQGTGAADDSGLPNDRFFAVRPEGSVSTLKIQRTERGDSAVYLCASSLEGGLGTQYFGPGTRLLVL.

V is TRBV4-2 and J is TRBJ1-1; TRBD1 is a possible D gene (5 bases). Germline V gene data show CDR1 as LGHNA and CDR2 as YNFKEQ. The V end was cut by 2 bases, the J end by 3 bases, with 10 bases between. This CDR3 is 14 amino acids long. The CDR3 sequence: CASSQWGLYTEAFF. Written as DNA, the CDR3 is TGTGCCAGCAGCCAATGGGGACTGTACACTGAAGCTTTCTTT.

The CDR3 sequence is CASNPGETQYF. The CDR3 DNA is TGTGCCAGCAACCCCGGGGAGACCCAGTACTTC. The rearrangement uses TRBV2 and TRBJ2-5; D not resolved. Germline V gene lookup returns CDR1 SNHLY and CDR2 FYNNEI. CDR3 size: 11 residues. V was shortened by 7 bases and J by 5 bases, with 8 bases between the two germline ends.

CDR3 DNA: TGTGCCAGCAGCGCCGGGACTGGCGGGTATGAAAAACTGTTTTTT. It translates to CASSAGTGGYEKLFF. The gene calls are TRBV9 and TRBJ1-4; tentative D call: TRBD1 (5 bases). This CDR3 contains 15 residues. Per germline, CDR1 SGDLS and CDR2 YYNGEE. Trimming removed 3 bases from V and 6 bases from J, with 15 bases in between.

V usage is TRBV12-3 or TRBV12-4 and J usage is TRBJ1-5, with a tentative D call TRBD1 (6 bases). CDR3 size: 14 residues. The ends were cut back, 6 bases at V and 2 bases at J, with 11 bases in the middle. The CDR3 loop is CASSTTGGNQPQHF. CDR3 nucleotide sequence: TGTGCCAGCAGCACGACAGGAGGCAATCAGCCCCAGCATTTT.

In DNA, the CDR3 is TGCAGTGCTGTCCCCGGAGACTATGGCTACACCTTC. Protein: CSAVPGDYGYTF. The chain couples TRBV20-1 to TRBJ1-2; D is uncertain. Germline values: CDR1 DFQATT, CDR2 SNEGSKA (reference sequence). V lost 5 bases and J lost 3, with 10 bases in between. The CDR3 spans 12 residues.

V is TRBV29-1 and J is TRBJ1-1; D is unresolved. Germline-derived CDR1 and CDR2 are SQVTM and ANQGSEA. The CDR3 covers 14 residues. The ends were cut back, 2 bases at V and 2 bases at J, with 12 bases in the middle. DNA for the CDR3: TGCAGCGTTGAACTGGCAGCCGTTAACACTGAAGCTTTCTTT. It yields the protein CSVELAAVNTEAFF.

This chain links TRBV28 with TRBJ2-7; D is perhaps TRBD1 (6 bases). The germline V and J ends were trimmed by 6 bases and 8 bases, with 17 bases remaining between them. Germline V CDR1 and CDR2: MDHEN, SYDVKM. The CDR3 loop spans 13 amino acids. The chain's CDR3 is CASSTGQSSKQYF. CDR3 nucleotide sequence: TGTGCCAGCAGCACAGGACAGTCGTCCAAGCAGTACTTC.

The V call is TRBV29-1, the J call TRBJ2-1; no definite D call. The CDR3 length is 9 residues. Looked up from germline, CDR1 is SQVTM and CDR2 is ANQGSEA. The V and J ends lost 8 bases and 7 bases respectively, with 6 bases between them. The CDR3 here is CSPKNEQFF. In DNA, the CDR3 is TGCAGCCCTAAGAATGAGCAGTTCTTC.

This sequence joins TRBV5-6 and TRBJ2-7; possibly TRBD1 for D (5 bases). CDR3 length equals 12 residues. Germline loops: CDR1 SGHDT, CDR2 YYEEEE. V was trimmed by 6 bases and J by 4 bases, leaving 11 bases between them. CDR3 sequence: CASNLQGYEQYF. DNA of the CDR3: TGTGCCAGCAACCTCCAGGGTTACGAGCAGTACTTC. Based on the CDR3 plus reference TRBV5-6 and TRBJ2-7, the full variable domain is DAGVTQSPTHLIKTRGQQVTLRCSPKSGHDTVSWYQQALGQGPQFIFQYYEEEERQRGNFPDRFSGHQFPNYSSELNVNALLLGDSALYLCASNLQGYEQYFGPGTRLTVT.

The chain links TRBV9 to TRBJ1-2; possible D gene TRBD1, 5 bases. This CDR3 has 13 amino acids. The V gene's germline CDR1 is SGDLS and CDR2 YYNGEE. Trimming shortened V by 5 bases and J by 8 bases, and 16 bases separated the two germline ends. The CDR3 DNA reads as TGTGCCAGCAGTGTCGACATGACAGAAGGCTACACCTTC. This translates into CASSVDMTEGYTF.

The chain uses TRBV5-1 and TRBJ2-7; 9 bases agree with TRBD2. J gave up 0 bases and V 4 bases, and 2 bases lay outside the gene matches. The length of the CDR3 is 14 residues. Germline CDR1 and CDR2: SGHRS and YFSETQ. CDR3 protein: CASSNSGSSYEQYF. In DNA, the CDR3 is TGCGCCAGCAGCAATAGCGGGAGCTCCTACGAGCAGTACTTC.

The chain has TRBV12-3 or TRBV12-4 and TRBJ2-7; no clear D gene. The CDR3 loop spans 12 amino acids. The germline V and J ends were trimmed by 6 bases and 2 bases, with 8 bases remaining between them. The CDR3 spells CASSRSTYEQYF. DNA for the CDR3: TGTGCCAGCAGCCGCTCCACCTACGAGCAGTACTTC.

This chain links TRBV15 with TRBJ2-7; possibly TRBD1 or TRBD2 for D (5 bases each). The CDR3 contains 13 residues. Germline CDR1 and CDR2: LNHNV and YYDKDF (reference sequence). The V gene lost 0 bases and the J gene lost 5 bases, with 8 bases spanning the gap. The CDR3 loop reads CATSRDKGHEQYF. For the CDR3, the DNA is TGTGCCACCAGCAGAGATAAGGGACACGAGCAGTACTTC.